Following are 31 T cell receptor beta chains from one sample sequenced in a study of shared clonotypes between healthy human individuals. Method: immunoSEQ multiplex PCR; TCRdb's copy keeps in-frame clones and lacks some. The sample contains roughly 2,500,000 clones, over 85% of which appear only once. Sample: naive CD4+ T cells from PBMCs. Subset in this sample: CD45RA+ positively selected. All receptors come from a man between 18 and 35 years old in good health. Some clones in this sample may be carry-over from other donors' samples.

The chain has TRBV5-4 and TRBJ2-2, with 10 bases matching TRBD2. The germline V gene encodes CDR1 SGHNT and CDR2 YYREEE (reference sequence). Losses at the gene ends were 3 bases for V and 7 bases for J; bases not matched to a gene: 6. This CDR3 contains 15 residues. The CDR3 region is CASSSTSGVIGELFF. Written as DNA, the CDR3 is TGTGCCAGCAGCTCCACTAGCGGGGTTATCGGGGAGCTGTTTTTT.

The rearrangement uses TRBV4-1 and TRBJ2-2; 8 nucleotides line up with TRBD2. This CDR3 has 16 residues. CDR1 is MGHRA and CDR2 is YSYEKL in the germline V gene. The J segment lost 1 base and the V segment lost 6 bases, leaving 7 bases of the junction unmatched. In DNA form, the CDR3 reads TGCGCCAGCAGGGGTAGCGGGGAAATGAACACCGGGGAGCTGTTTTTT. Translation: CASRGSGEMNTGELFF.

The CDR3 is CASSQVGLAGGPTRGETQYF. The CDR3 DNA reads as TGCGCCAGCAGCCAAGTGGGGCTAGCGGGAGGGCCCACCCGGGGAGAGACCCAGTACTTC. V gene TRBV4-1 combines with J gene TRBJ2-5; 12 bases agree with TRBD2. The CDR3 runs 20 residues. V was pared by 1 base and J by 4 bases, with 16 bases of the junction left unmatched. CDR1 is MGHRA, CDR2 YSYEKL, per germline.

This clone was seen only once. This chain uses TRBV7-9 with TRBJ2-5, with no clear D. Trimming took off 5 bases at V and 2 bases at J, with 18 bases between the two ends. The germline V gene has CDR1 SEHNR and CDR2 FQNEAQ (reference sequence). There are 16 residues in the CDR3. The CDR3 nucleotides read TGTGCCAGCAGCCGAATAGTGGGGTACGAGCAAGAGACCCAGTACTTC. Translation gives CASSRIVGYEQETQYF.

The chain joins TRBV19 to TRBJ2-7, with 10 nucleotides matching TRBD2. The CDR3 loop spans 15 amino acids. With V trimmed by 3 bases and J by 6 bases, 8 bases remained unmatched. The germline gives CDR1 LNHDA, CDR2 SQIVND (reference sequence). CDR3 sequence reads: CASSITAGGDSEQYF. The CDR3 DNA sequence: TGTGCCAGTAGTATCACAGCGGGAGGGGACAGCGAGCAGTACTTC.

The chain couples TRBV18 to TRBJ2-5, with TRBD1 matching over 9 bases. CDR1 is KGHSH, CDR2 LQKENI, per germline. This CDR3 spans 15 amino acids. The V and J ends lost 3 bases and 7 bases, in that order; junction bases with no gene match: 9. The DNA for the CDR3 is TGTGCCAGCTCACCCCGACAGGGGGACCGAGGGACCCAGTACTTC. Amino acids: CASSPRQGDRGTQYF.

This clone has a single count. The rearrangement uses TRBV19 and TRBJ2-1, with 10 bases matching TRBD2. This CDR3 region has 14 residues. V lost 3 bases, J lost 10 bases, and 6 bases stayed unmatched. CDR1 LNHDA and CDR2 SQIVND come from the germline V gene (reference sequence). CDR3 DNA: TGTGCCAGTAGTATTGGCCTAGCGGGAGTAGAGCAGTTCTTC. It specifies CASSIGLAGVEQFF.

The CDR3 here is CASSSGSTNTGELFF. The CDR3, as DNA: TGTGCCAGCAGTTCCGGGAGTACGAACACCGGGGAGCTGTTTTTT. The genes are TRBV28 and TRBJ2-2; D might be TRBD2 (6 bases). V dropped 4 bases and J dropped 0 bases, with 9 bases sitting between them. This CDR3 spans 15 amino acids. Germline lookup yields CDR1 MDHEN and CDR2 SYDVKM.

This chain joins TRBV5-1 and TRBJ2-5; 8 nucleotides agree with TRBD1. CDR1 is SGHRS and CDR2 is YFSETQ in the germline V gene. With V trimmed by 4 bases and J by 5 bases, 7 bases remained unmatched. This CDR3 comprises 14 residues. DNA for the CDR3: TGCGCCAGCAGCCAGGGACAGGTTCGCGAGACCCAGTACTTC. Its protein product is CASSQGQVRETQYF. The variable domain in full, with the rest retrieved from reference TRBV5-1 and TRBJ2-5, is KAGVTQTPRYLIKTRGQQVTLSCSPISGHRSVSWYQQTPGQGLQFLFEYFSETQRNKGNFPGRFSGRQFSNSRSEMNVSTLELGDSALYLCASSQGQVRETQYFGPGTRLLVL.

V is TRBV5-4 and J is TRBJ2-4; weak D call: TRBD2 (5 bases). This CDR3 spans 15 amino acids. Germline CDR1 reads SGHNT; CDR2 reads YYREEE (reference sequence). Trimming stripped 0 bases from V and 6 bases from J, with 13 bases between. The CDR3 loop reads CASSLAEEGANIQYF. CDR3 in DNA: TGTGCCAGCAGCTTGGCCGAAGAGGGTGCAAACATTCAGTACTTC.

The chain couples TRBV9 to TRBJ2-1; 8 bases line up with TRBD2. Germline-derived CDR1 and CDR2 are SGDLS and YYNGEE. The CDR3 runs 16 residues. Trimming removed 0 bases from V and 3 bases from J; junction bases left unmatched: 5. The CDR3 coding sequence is TGTGCCAGCAGCGTAGCAGGTAGCGGGATCTACAATGAGCAGTTCTTC. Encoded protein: CASSVAGSGIYNEQFF.

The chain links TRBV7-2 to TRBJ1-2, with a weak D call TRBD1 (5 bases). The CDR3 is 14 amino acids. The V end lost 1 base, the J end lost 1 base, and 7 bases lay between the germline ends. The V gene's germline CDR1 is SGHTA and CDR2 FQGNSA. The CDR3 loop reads CASSLVGDNYGYTF. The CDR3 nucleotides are TGTGCCAGCAGCTTAGTGGGGGATAACTATGGCTACACCTTC.

CDR3 nucleotides: TGTGCCAGCAGTGAACGCGACCGCACAGATACGCAGTATTTT. Protein sequence: CASSERDRTDTQYF. This sequence joins TRBV25-1 and TRBJ2-3, with D uncertain. V lost 2 bases and J 1 base, leaving 7 bases between the germline ends. The CDR3 runs to 14 residues. In germline, CDR1 is MGHDK, CDR2 SYGVNS.

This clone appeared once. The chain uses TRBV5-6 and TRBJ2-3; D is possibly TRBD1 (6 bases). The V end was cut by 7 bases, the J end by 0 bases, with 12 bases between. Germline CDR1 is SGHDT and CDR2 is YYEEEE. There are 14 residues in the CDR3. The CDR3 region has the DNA TGTGCCAGCGCCAGGGGTCCTAGCACAGATACGCAGTATTTT. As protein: CASARGPSTDTQYF.

The CDR3 nucleotides are TGTGCCAGCAGTTTATTCGCAGTCCCTAACAATCAGCCCCAGCATTTT. As protein: CASSLFAVPNNQPQHF. V is TRBV27 and J is TRBJ1-5, with unresolved D. The V end was cut by 1 base, the J end by 3 bases, with 13 bases between. The CDR3 runs to 16 residues. Germline loops: CDR1 MNHEY, CDR2 SMNVEV (reference sequence).

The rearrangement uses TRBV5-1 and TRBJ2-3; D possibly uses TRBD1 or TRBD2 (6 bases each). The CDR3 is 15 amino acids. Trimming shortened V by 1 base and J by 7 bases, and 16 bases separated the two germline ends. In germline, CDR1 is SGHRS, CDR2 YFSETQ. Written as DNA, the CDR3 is TGCGCCAGCAGCTTGTCGGGGGCCCTCCCACATACGCAGTATTTT. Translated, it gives CASSLSGALPHTQYF.

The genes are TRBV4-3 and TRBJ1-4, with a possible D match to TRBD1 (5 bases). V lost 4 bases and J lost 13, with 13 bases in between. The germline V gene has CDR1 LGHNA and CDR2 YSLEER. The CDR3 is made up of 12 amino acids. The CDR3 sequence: CASSPGMGTLFF. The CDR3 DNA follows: TGCGCCAGCAGCCCGGGGATGGGGACACTGTTTTTT.

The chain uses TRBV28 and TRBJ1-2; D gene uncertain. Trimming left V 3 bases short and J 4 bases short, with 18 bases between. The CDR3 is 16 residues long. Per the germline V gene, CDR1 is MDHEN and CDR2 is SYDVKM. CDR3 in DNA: TGTGCCAGCAGTTTCGTCTACTTAAATCGGGGCTATGGCTACACCTTC. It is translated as CASSFVYLNRGYGYTF.

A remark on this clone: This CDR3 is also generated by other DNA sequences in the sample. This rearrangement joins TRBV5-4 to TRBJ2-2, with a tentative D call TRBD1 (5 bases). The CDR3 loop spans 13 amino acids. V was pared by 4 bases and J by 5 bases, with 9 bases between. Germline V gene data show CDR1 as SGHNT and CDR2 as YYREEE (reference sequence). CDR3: CASSPKGTGELFF. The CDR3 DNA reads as TGTGCCAGCAGCCCCAAGGGGACCGGGGAGCTGTTTTTT.

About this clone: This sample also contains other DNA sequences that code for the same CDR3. The CDR3 protein is CASSLTGAGNTIYF. The DNA of the CDR3 is TGTGCCAGCAGCTTAACGGGAGCTGGAAACACCATATATTTT. The chain is built from TRBV7-3 and TRBJ1-3; no clear D. In germline, CDR1 is SGHTA, CDR2 FQGTGA. Trimming pared 0 bases from V and 2 bases from J, leaving 5 bases between. The CDR3 has 14 amino acids.

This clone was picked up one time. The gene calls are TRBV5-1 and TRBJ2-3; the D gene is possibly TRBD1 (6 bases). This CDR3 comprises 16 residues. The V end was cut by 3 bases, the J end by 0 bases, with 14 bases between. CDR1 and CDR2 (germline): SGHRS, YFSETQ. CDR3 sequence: CASSSGQFLSTDTQYF. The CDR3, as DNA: TGCGCCAGCAGCTCAGGACAGTTTTTAAGCACAGATACGCAGTATTTT.

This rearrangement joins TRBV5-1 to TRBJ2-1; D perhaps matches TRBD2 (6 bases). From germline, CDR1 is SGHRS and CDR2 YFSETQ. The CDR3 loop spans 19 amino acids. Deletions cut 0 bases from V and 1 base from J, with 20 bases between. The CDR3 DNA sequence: TGCGCCAGCAGCTTGGCCCGGGGCGGGACGATCAGGTCCTACAATGAGCAGTTCTTC. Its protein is CASSLARGGTIRSYNEQFF.

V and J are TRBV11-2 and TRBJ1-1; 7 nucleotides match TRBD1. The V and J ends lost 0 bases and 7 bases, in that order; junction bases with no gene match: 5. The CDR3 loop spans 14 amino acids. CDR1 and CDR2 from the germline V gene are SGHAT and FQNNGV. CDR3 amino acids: CASSLEGTESEAFF. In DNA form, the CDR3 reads TGTGCCAGCAGCTTAGAGGGGACAGAAAGTGAAGCTTTCTTT. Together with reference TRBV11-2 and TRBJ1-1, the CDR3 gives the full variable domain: EAGVAQSPRYKIIEKRQSVAFWCNPISGHATLYWYQQILGQGPKLLIQFQNNGVVDDSQLPKDRFSAERLKGVDSTLKIQPAKLEDSAVYLCASSLEGTESEAFFGQGTRLTVV.

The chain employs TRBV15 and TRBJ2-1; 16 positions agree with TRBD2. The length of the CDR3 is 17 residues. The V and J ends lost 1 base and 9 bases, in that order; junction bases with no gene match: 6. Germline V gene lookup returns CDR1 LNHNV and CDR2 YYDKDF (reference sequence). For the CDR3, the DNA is TGTGCCACCAGCAGAGCAGAGGGACTAGCGGGAGGGTTTGAGCAGTTCTTC. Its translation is CATSRAEGLAGGFEQFF.

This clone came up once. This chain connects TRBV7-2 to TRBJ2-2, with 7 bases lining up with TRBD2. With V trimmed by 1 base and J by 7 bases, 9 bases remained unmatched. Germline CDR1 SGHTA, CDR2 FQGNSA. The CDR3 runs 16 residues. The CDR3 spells CASSLVFGGGSGELFF. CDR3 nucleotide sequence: TGTGCCAGCAGCTTAGTTTTCGGGGGAGGGAGCGGGGAGCTGTTTTTT.

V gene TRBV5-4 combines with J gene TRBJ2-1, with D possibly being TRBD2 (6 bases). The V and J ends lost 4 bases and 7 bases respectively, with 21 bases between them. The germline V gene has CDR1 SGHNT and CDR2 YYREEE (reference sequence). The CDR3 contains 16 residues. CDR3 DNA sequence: TGTGCCAGCAGCCCCGGTTCTGGACGGGGGAGAAATGAGCAGTTCTTC. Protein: CASSPGSGRGRNEQFF.

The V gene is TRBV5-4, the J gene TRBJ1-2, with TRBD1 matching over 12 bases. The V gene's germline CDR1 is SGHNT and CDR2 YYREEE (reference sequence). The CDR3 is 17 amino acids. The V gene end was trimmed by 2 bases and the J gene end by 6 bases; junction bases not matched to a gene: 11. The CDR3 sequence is CASSFIRMGQGADGYTF. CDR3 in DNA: TGTGCCAGCAGCTTCATCCGTATGGGACAGGGGGCGGATGGCTACACCTTC.

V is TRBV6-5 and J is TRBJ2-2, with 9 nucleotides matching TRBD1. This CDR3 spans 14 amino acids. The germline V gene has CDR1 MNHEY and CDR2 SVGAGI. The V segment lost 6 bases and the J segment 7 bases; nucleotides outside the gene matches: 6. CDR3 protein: CASSRDRDVGELFF. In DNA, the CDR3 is TGTGCCAGCAGCCGGGACAGGGATGTCGGGGAGCTGTTTTTT.

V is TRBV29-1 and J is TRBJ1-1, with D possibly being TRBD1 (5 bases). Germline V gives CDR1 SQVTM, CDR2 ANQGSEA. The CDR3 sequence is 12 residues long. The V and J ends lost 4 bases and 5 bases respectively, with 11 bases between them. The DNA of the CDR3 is TGCAGCGTTGCGATTTGGGGGACTGAAGCTTTCTTT. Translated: CSVAIWGTEAFF.

CDR3 coding DNA: TGTGCCAGCAGCTTTGCGGTGAACTATGGCTACACCTTC. This sequence encodes CASSFAVNYGYTF. V usage is TRBV7-2 and J usage is TRBJ1-2, with unresolved D. CDR1 and CDR2 (germline): SGHTA, FQGNSA. CDR3 length: 13 amino acids. Deletions cut 3 bases from V and 2 bases from J, with 7 bases between.

The CDR3 is CASSLGRPLRLAGPPTYEQYF. In DNA, the CDR3 is TGTGCCAGCAGTTTGGGTAGGCCCCTCAGGCTAGCGGGGCCTCCTACCTACGAGCAGTACTTC. This rearrangement joins TRBV28 to TRBJ2-7, with 9 bases matching TRBD2. The CDR3 runs to 21 residues. Trimming took 3 bases from V and 2 from J; bases not matched to a gene: 23. CDR1 and CDR2 from the germline V gene are MDHEN and SYDVKM.